The 21 T cell receptor beta chains reported below all come from one sample, sequenced in a study of T cell clonotyping in hematopoietic cell transplantation. Time point given: recipient sample about 28 days before transplant, after cytoreduction. The data were produced by immunoSEQ multiplex PCR, yet TCRdb's version contains in-frame clones alone and is incomplete. The sample yields 30,000 to 40,000 clones, 85% to 95% seen once. The source was peripheral blood mononuclear cells, collected before stem cell transplant. Receptors originate from a middle-aged man with chronic myeloid leukemia. Some clones in this sample may be carry-over from other donors' samples.

This clone was picked up one time. CDR3 loop: CASSPPVRTGELFF. CDR3 DNA: TGCGCCAGCAGCCCACCAGTCCGTACCGGGGAGCTGTTTTTT. The J gene is TRBJ2-2, the V gene TRBV4-1; D is unresolved. The CDR3 has 14 residues. Germline V gives CDR1 MGHRA, CDR2 YSYEKL. V was clipped by 4 bases and J by 5 bases, with 11 bases between them.

The chain couples TRBV7-2 to TRBJ1-2; D gene ambiguous. This CDR3 has 14 residues. Looked up from germline, CDR1 is SGHTA and CDR2 is FQGNSA. Trimming took 5 bases from V and 3 from J, leaving 13 bases between them. CDR3 amino acids: CASSVQRAYYGYTF. DNA of the CDR3: TGTGCCAGCAGCGTACAGCGCGCTTACTATGGCTACACCTTC.

The rearrangement joins TRBV7-2 to TRBJ1-5, with 7 positions matching TRBD1. CDR3 size: 15 residues. The ends lost 1 base at V and 2 bases at J; junction bases unmatched: 2. CDR1 and CDR2 from the germline V gene are SGHTA and FQGNSA. CDR3 bases: TGTGCCAGCAGCTTAGGAGGGACAGGCAATCAGCCCCAGCATTTT. Its protein product is CASSLGGTGNQPQHF.

This clone was seen a single time. The J gene is TRBJ1-1, the V gene TRBV30; D ambiguous. Germline V gives CDR1 GTSNPN, CDR2 SVGIG (reference sequence). V lost 2 bases, J lost 8 bases, and 12 bases lay in between. This CDR3 comprises 12 residues. The CDR3 DNA is TGTGCCTGGAGTCCTCCGAACGGGGAAGCTTTCTTT. Encoded protein: CAWSPPNGEAFF.

This chain joins TRBV18 and TRBJ2-5, with TRBD2 matching over 7 bases. V trimming: 0 bases; J trimming: 4 bases; junction bases outside the gene matches: 5. CDR1 and CDR2 from the germline V gene are KGHSH and LQKENI. The CDR3 runs 15 residues. For the CDR3, the DNA is TGTGCCAGCTCACCACCGGTTGCGGGGGTAGAGACCCAGTACTTC. This translates into CASSPPVAGVETQYF.

The chain links TRBV9 to TRBJ2-3, with 7 bases that match TRBD1. This CDR3 region has 17 residues. CDR1 and CDR2 from the germline V gene are SGDLS and YYNGEE. After removal of 3 bases from V and 0 bases from J, the junction contained 10 bases not matched to a gene. CDR3: CASSADRVYSSTDTQYF. In DNA, the CDR3 is TGTGCCAGCAGCGCAGACAGGGTTTACTCTAGCACAGATACGCAGTATTTT. Together with reference TRBV9 and TRBJ2-3, the CDR3 gives the full variable domain: DSGVTQTPKHLITATGQRVTLRCSPRSGDLSVYWYQQSLDQGLQFLIQYYNGEERAKGNILERFSAQQFPDLHSELNLSSLELGDSALYFCASSADRVYSSTDTQYFGPGTRLTVL.

V and J are TRBV7-9 and TRBJ1-1; no clear D gene. The CDR3 extends over 12 amino acids. Trimming stripped 4 bases from V and 7 bases from J, with 10 bases between. Germline CDR1 reads SEHNR; CDR2 reads FQNEAQ (reference sequence). CDR3 nucleotide sequence: TGTGCCAGCAGCTGGGAAGAGTATGAAGCTTTCTTT. Protein: CASSWEEYEAFF.

The chain combines TRBV28 with TRBJ2-7; 9 bases fit TRBD1. V trimming: 4 bases; J trimming: 0 bases; junction bases outside the gene matches: 7. The CDR3 length is 16 residues. Germline lookup yields CDR1 MDHEN and CDR2 SYDVKM. In nucleotides, the CDR3 is TGTGCCAGCAGTTCTACCGGGACAGGGTACTCCTACGAGCAGTACTTC. Residues: CASSSTGTGYSYEQYF.

The chain recombines TRBV19 with TRBJ2-2, with TRBD2 matching 11 bases. V lost 1 base to trimming and J lost 6 bases; unmatched junction nucleotides: 4. In germline, CDR1 is LNHDA, CDR2 SQIVND (reference sequence). This CDR3 is built from 16 residues. The CDR3 loop is CASSIGLAGISGELFF. The CDR3 DNA reads TGTGCCAGTAGTATAGGACTAGCGGGGATTTCCGGGGAGCTGTTTTTT.

The chain joins TRBV6-1 to TRBJ2-7; tentatively, D is TRBD1 (5 bases). The CDR3 is 12 residues long. The V end was cut by 7 bases, the J end by 3 bases, with 10 bases between. From germline, CDR1 is MNHNS and CDR2 SASEGT. The CDR3: CASMDISYEQYF. For the CDR3, the DNA is TGTGCCAGCATGGACATTAGCTACGAGCAGTACTTC.

The chain couples TRBV9 to TRBJ2-3; 7 bases align to TRBD1. Trimming removed 4 bases from V and 4 bases from J; junction bases left unmatched: 12. The CDR3 runs to 16 residues. The germline CDR1 and CDR2 sequences are SGDLS and YYNGEE. CDR3: CASSRGTGDQADTQYF. The DNA for the CDR3 is TGTGCCAGCAGCCGCGGCACAGGGGATCAGGCAGATACGCAGTATTTT.

The CDR3 region is CASRIDNGGETQYF. The CDR3 DNA reads as TGTGCCAGCAGGATAGACAACGGGGGAGAGACCCAGTACTTC. V and J are TRBV6-5 and TRBJ2-5, with D perhaps matching TRBD2 (6 bases). V lost 6 bases, J lost 4 bases, and 15 bases lay in between. Germline V gives CDR1 MNHEY, CDR2 SVGAGI. This CDR3 is 14 amino acids long.

The J gene is TRBJ2-1, the V gene TRBV7-3, with D possibly being TRBD2 (6 bases). V lost 4 bases and J lost 7, with 17 bases in between. CDR3 length equals 15 residues. Germline V gene data show CDR1 as SGHTA and CDR2 as FQGTGA. In DNA, the CDR3 is TGTGCCAGCAGCTCAGGGACTTCCCGAGGGAATGAGCAGTTCTTC. It yields the protein CASSSGTSRGNEQFF. Variable domain in full (rest from reference TRBV7-3 and TRBJ2-1): GAGVSQTPSNKVTEKGKYVELRCDPISGHTALYWYRQSLGQGPEFLIYFQGTGAADDSGLPNDRFFAVRPEGSVSTLKIQRTERGDSAVYLCASSSGTSRGNEQFFGPGTRLTVL.

The chain carries TRBV5-1 and TRBJ2-5, with 7 bases identical to TRBD2. The CDR3 is 13 residues long. Trimming took 4 bases from V and 5 from J; bases not matched to a gene: 5. In germline, CDR1 is SGHRS, CDR2 YFSETQ. The CDR3 nucleotides read TGCGCCAGCAGCAAGACTAGCCCGGAGACCCAGTACTTC. Protein product: CASSKTSPETQYF.

The chain links TRBV28 to TRBJ1-4; 8 nucleotides align to TRBD1. CDR3 length equals 16 residues. Trimming at V came to 10 bases and at J to 2 bases, leaving 12 bases not matched to a gene. CDR1 and CDR2 (germline): MDHEN, SYDVKM. DNA of the CDR3: TGTGCCATCATGGCAGGGGGCCTAGGGACTAATGAAAAACTGTTTTTT. This encodes CAIMAGGLGTNEKLFF.

The chain recombines TRBV5-1 with TRBJ2-7; possibly TRBD1 for D (5 bases). The V end was cut by 0 bases, the J end by 4 bases, with 5 bases between. The germline CDR1 and CDR2 sequences are SGHRS and YFSETQ. This CDR3 comprises 12 residues. DNA of the CDR3: TGCGCCAGCAGCTTGGAGGGGTACGAGCAGTACTTC. It translates to CASSLEGYEQYF.

The chain uses TRBV6-1 and TRBJ1-6; weak D call: TRBD1 (5 bases). Germline lookup yields CDR1 MNHNS and CDR2 SASEGT. This CDR3 is 12 amino acids long. Trimming stripped 8 bases from V and 7 bases from J, with 9 bases between. The CDR3 bases are TGTGCCAGCGCGGGACCGAATTCACCCCTCCACTTT. It is translated as CASAGPNSPLHF.

CDR3 protein: CASSTGAGSYEQYF. The CDR3 bases are TGTGCCAGCAGTACGGGGGCAGGGTCCTACGAGCAGTACTTC. The J gene is TRBJ2-7, the V gene TRBV28, with D possibly called TRBD1 or TRBD2 (6 bases each). Germline V gene data show CDR1 as MDHEN and CDR2 as SYDVKM. The CDR3 is 14 residues long. V was cut by 5 bases and J by 1 base, with 12 bases left in between.

The chain has TRBV13 and TRBJ2-3; 7 bases are shared with TRBD1. The CDR3 length is 14 residues. Trimming at V came to 7 bases and at J to 5 bases, leaving 9 bases not matched to a gene. Germline CDR1 reads PRHDT; CDR2 reads FYEKMQ (reference sequence). The CDR3 here is CASNTGQRVDTQYF. The CDR3 nucleotides are TGTGCCAGCAACACGGGACAGAGGGTAGATACGCAGTATTTT.

The chain combines TRBV6-9 with TRBJ1-6; no firm D call. CDR3 length: 16 residues. V was cut by 4 bases and J by 7 bases, with 17 bases left in between. Per germline, CDR1 MNHGY and CDR2 SVAAGI. The CDR3 bases are TGTGCCAGCAGTTTAGGTGCCTATAAGGTCAATTCACCCCTCCACTTT. Translating gives CASSLGAYKVNSPLHF.

This sequence joins TRBV4-1 and TRBJ2-7; possibly TRBD2 for D (6 bases). Germline assignment: CDR1 MGHRA and CDR2 YSYEKL. Trimming took off 0 bases at V and 1 base at J, with 19 bases between the two ends. There are 18 residues in the CDR3. CDR3 bases: TGCGCCAGCAGCCAAGATTTCGCACCGGGGGTTCTATCCTACGAGCAGTACTTC. Translation: CASSQDFAPGVLSYEQYF.